Listed below are T cell receptor beta chains from one sample, sequenced in a study of blood T cell repertoires in COVID-19. Clones were sequenced by immunoSEQ multiplex PCR, and TCRdb holds only the in-frame ones, with some missing. The table includes around 160,000 clones, 75% to 85% detected once. The sequenced sample consisted of peripheral blood. These receptors all stem from a human donor with acute or convalescent COVID-19. The donor label of this sample is uncertain. Each CDR3 is given with its conserved first and last residue. A D gene is named only where the DNA matches it firmly. Expanded clones get a size class; other rows say once, few or many, or leave the size out.

j_gene,len,abundance,v_gene,d_gene,CDR3aa,CDR3nt
TRBJ1-3,14,few,TRBV23-1,NA,CASSPPGGGNTIYF,TGCGCCAGCAGTCCCCCGGGGGGTGGAAACACCATATATTTT
TRBJ1-1,15,NA,TRBV15,NA,CATSRGVGVNTEAFF,TGTGCCACCAGCCGAGGGGTCGGGGTAAACACTGAAGCTTTCTTT
TRBJ1-5,12,NA,TRBV10-3,NA,CAISSPGQPQHF,TGTGCCATCAGTTCCCCGGGTCAGCCCCAGCATTTT
TRBJ1-6,14,NA,TRBV9,TRBD1,CASSPWTGGSPLHF,TGTGCCAGCAGTCCCTGGACAGGGGGCTCACCCCTCCACTTT
TRBJ1-5,16,NA,TRBV18,NA,CASSPPLGRDVQPQHF,TGTGCCAGCTCACCACCGTTGGGCAGGGATGTTCAGCCCCAGCATTTT
TRBJ1-1,13,few,TRBV27,NA,CASKSGLNTEAFF,TGTGCCAGCAAGTCAGGCCTAAACACTGAAGCTTTCTTT
TRBJ1-5,12,NA,TRBV7-8,TRBD1,CATGNSNQPQHF,TGTGCGACAGGGAATAGCAATCAGCCCCAGCATTTT
TRBJ2-7,14,NA,TRBV3-1/TRBV3-2,TRBD1,CASSQADRGYEQYF,TGTGCCAGCAGCCAAGCCGACAGGGGGTACGAGCAGTACTTC
TRBJ2-6,14,NA,TRBV2,NA,CASSEAGRTNVLTF,TGTGCCAGCAGTGAAGCGGGGAGAACCAACGTCCTGACTTTC
TRBJ1-1,17,once,TRBV27,TRBD1,CASSSSQGQDSDTEAFF,TGTGCCAGCAGTTCCTCCCAGGGACAGGATTCAGACACTGAAGCTTTCTTT
TRBJ1-5,17,NA,TRBV18,TRBD1,CASSPGAGQDSNQPQHF,TGTGCCAGCTCACCCGGAGCGGGACAGGATAGCAATCAGCCCCAGCATTTT
TRBJ2-1,15,NA,TRBV9,TRBD1,CASSAGTGDYNEQFF,TGTGCCAGCAGCGCCGGGACAGGGGACTACAATGAGCAGTTCTTC
TRBJ1-5,15,few,TRBV6-6,NA,CASSKDSLSNQPQHF,TGTGCCAGCAGTAAGGACAGTTTAAGCAATCAGCCCCAGCATTTT
TRBJ1-4,14,NA,TRBV6-5,TRBD1,CASTRTGPREKLFF,TGTGCCAGCACCCGGACAGGCCCTAGGGAAAAACTGTTTTTT
TRBJ2-3,16,NA,TRBV19,NA,CASSMKVQTSTDTQYF,TGTGCCAGTAGTATGAAAGTTCAGACAAGCACAGATACGCAGTATTTT
TRBJ1-6,15,NA,TRBV27,TRBD1,CASSKSRGMTSPLHF,TGTGCCAGCTCTAAGAGCAGGGGGATGACTTCACCCCTCCACTTT